This TCR beta chain was observed in a study of blood T cells in healthy people across ages. The junction had 7 bases not matched to a gene; V was cut back by 8 bases and J by 9 bases. Looked up from germline, CDR1 is DFQATT and CDR2 is SNEGSKA (reference sequence). The CDR3 loop spans 13 amino acids. A second PCR of 7 to 11 cycles used a sample-barcoded 5' primer and a J-beta primer mix. Via MiXCR, TCRdb re-called the 5' RACE reads, giving one row per CDR3 protein. The sample lists 600,000 to 1,000,000 distinct CDR3 sequences, 58% occurring once. The clonotype originates from a man aged 30 to 45 in good health. Material: blood. V is TRBV20-1 and J is TRBJ2-1; the match to TRBD2 covers 13 bases. CDR3 coding DNA: TGCAGTTCCCTACTAGCGGGGGGGGGTGAGCAGTTCTTC. This codes for CSSLLAGGGEQFF.